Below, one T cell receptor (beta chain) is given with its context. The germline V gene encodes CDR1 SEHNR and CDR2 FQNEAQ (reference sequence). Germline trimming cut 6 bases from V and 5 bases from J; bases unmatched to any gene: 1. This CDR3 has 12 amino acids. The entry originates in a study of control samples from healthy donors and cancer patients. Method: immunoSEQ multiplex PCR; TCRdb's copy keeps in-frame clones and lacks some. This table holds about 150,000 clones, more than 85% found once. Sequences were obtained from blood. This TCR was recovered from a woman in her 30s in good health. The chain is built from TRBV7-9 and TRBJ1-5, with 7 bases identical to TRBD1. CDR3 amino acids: CASSGQDQPQHF. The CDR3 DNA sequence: TGTGCCAGCAGTGGACAGGATCAGCCCCAGCATTTT.